One and the same sample provided the 30 T cell receptor beta chains below, sequenced in a study of cytomegalovirus exposure and HLA in healthy donors. The primer mix had 60 Vbeta and 13 Jbeta primers. Sequencing was performed with immunoSEQ multiplex PCR; in TCRdb, only in-frame clones are kept and a portion is missing. The profile covers roughly 35,000 clones, with around 49% appearing a single time and about 6.1% taken by the ten largest. Specimen: PBMCs. These TCRs come from a middle-aged woman in good health and CMV-seropositive.

This clone was seen a handful of times. The chain carries TRBV28 and TRBJ2-5; 9 positions match TRBD2. The CDR3 is 15 residues long. Germline CDR1 and CDR2: MDHEN and SYDVKM. V dropped 3 bases and J dropped 4; count of bases not matched to a gene: 6. CDR3 residues: CASSFFAGGGETQYF. CDR3 sequence (DNA): TGTGCCAGCAGTTTTTTCGCGGGGGGGGGAGAGACCCAGTACTTC.

This clone was counted only a few times. The chain employs TRBV4-1 and TRBJ2-7, with D possibly matching TRBD2 (6 bases). Trimming pared 7 bases from V and 6 bases from J, leaving 19 bases between. This CDR3 spans 14 amino acids. The germline CDR1 and CDR2 sequences are MGHRA and YSYEKL. The CDR3 sequence: CASTSKTSASEQYF. CDR3 in DNA: TGCGCCAGCACCTCCAAGACTAGTGCGAGCGAGCAGTACTTC.

The genes are TRBV6-1 and TRBJ1-5; weak D call: TRBD1 (6 bases). The V gene lost 7 bases and the J gene lost 4 bases, with 14 bases spanning the gap. Germline V CDR1 and CDR2: MNHNS, SASEGT. The CDR3 contains 14 residues. For the CDR3, the DNA is TGTGCCAGCACGAAGGACAGTTGGAATCAGCCCCAGCATTTT. Protein: CASTKDSWNQPQHF.

This clone showed up just a few times. The V and J genes are TRBV6-1 and TRBJ1-1; no firm D call. Germline values: CDR1 MNHNS, CDR2 SASEGT. CDR3 length equals 13 residues. Trimming removed 2 bases at V and 6 bases at J, with 10 bases between. CDR3 in DNA: TGTGCCAGCAGTGAATCGGGGTACTCTGAAGCTTTCTTT. Translated: CASSESGYSEAFF.

Concerning this clone: An end of the junction differs from the germline gene, which may be a read error. The chain employs TRBV2 and TRBJ1-5, with 7 bases aligning to TRBD1. The CDR3 has 14 residues. Germline-derived CDR1 and CDR2 are SNHLY and FYNNEI. In DNA, the CDR3 is TGTGCCAGCAATGAAGGGACAGCAGATCAGCCCCAGCATTTT. Translated, it gives CASNEGTADQPQHF.

Relative to its sample, this clone is large. Different DNA sequences within this sample yield the same CDR3. In DNA, the CDR3 is TGCAGCGCGCGGGACAGGGTCAGCGAGACCCAGTACTTC. Encoded protein: CSARDRVSETQYF. The chain carries TRBV29-1 and TRBJ2-5; 9 nucleotides line up with TRBD1. From germline, CDR1 is SQVTM and CDR2 ANQGSEA. This CDR3 has 13 residues. With V trimmed by 7 bases and J by 5 bases, 8 bases remained unmatched. The whole variable domain, remainder taken from reference TRBV29-1 and TRBJ2-5, is SAVISQKPSRDICQRGTSLTIQCQVDSQVTMMFWYRQQPGQSLTLIATANQGSEATYESGFVIDKFPISRPNLTFSTLTVSNMSPEDSSIYLCSARDRVSETQYFGPGTRLLVL.

This clone was recorded once. This chain connects TRBV6-1 to TRBJ2-2; D gene unclear. This CDR3 spans 12 amino acids. In germline, CDR1 is MNHNS, CDR2 SASEGT. V was trimmed by 3 bases and J by 6 bases, leaving 5 bases between them. The CDR3 DNA reads TGTGCCAGCAGTGATAGTCCCGGGGAGCTGTTTTTT. Translating it yields CASSDSPGELFF.

The CDR3 DNA sequence: TGCAGCGTTGAGGGTGGGGGGGACGAGCAGTACTTC. Amino acids: CSVEGGGDEQYF. This rearrangement joins TRBV29-1 to TRBJ2-7, with 7 positions matching TRBD2. The CDR3 has 12 amino acids. V shed 3 bases, J shed 5 bases, and the junction held 4 bases outside the gene matches. The germline V gene encodes CDR1 SQVTM and CDR2 ANQGSEA.

The chain uses TRBV7-2 and TRBJ2-1; 12 nucleotides match TRBD2. The V segment lost 5 bases and the J segment 5 bases; nucleotides outside the gene matches: 4. This CDR3 has 15 residues. CDR1 and CDR2 from the germline V gene are SGHTA and FQGNSA. Written as DNA, the CDR3 is TGTGCCAGCAGCGAGACTAGCGGGGGCCACAATGAGCAGTTCTTC. Encoded protein: CASSETSGGHNEQFF.

This rearrangement joins TRBV7-9 to TRBJ2-6, with D maybe TRBD1 (5 bases). Trimming removed 3 bases from V and 0 bases from J, with 9 bases in between. The CDR3 is 16 amino acids. In germline, CDR1 is SEHNR, CDR2 FQNEAQ (reference sequence). As DNA, the CDR3 is TGTGCCAGCAGCTTGGACACAAACTCTGGGGCCAACGTCCTGACTTTC. This codes for CASSLDTNSGANVLTF. The complete variable domain, with remaining parts taken from reference TRBV7-9 and TRBJ2-6, reads DTGVSQNPRHKITKRGQNVTFRCDPISEHNRLYWYRQTLGQGPEFLTYFQNEAQLEKSRLLSDRFSAERPKGSFSTLEIQRTEQGDSAMYLCASSLDTNSGANVLTFGAGSRLTVL.

The gene calls are TRBV28 and TRBJ1-5; D remains unclear. The CDR3 extends over 13 amino acids. V lost 2 bases and J lost 3, with 5 bases in between. CDR1 is MDHEN and CDR2 is SYDVKM in the germline V gene. CDR3 amino acids: CASSLQNNQPQHF. CDR3 DNA sequence: TGTGCCAGCAGTTTACAGAACAATCAGCCCCAGCATTTT.

This clone showed up just a few times. The genes are TRBV25-1 and TRBJ1-2; the D is unclear. Trimming took off 3 bases at V and 5 bases at J, with 7 bases between the two ends. The CDR3 sequence is 12 residues long. Per germline, CDR1 MGHDK and CDR2 SYGVNS. The CDR3 here is CASSDPLYGYTF. CDR3 bases: TGTGCCAGCAGTGACCCTCTTTATGGCTACACCTTC.

The chain joins TRBV27 to TRBJ1-2; 7 positions match TRBD1. Trimming took 5 bases from V and 5 from J; bases not matched to a gene: 11. The V gene's germline CDR1 is MNHEY and CDR2 SMNVEV (reference sequence). The CDR3 spans 15 residues. Here the CDR3 reads CASSPRGGGSYGYTF. DNA for the CDR3: TGTGCCAGCAGTCCGCGTGGAGGGGGCTCGTATGGCTACACCTTC.

This CDR3 reads CAWIGQGNSGYTF. CDR3 nucleotide sequence: TGTGCCTGGATAGGACAGGGGAATAGTGGCTACACCTTC. V usage is TRBV30 and J usage is TRBJ1-2, with 9 bases aligning to TRBD1. Trimming removed 4 bases from V and 7 bases from J; junction bases left unmatched: 7. Germline CDR1 is GTSNPN and CDR2 is SVGIG (reference sequence). There are 13 residues in the CDR3.

V usage is TRBV6-5 and J usage is TRBJ2-2; perhaps TRBD1 as D (5 bases). The CDR3 totals 13 residues. CDR1 and CDR2 from the germline V gene are MNHEY and SVGAGI. Trimming stripped 8 bases from V and 4 bases from J, with 11 bases between. CDR3 DNA sequence: TGTGCCAGCTTAAGGGGAACCACCGGGGAGCTGTTTTTT. Its protein is CASLRGTTGELFF.

The V call is TRBV10-3, the J call TRBJ2-1, with 9 bases matching TRBD2. This CDR3 is built from 17 residues. CDR1 and CDR2 (germline): ENHRY, SYGVKD. Trimming took 5 bases from V and 5 from J; bases not matched to a gene: 13. The CDR3 sequence: CAISFPGGPSGNNEQFF. CDR3 nucleotides: TGTGCCATCAGTTTCCCAGGGGGACCTAGCGGGAACAATGAGCAGTTCTTC.

The chain couples TRBV7-8 to TRBJ1-6; no definite D call. This CDR3 is built from 19 residues. Germline loops: CDR1 SGHVS, CDR2 FQNEAQ. V lost 4 bases and J 0 bases, leaving 19 bases between the germline ends. The CDR3 DNA follows: TGTGCCAGCAGCTCCGTGGCAGGATTTTCAAGCTCCTATAATTCACCCCTCCACTTT. It is translated as CASSSVAGFSSSYNSPLHF.

The rearrangement links TRBV10-3 to TRBJ1-2; weak D call: TRBD1 (6 bases). Trimming removed 8 bases at V and 10 bases at J, with 17 bases between. Germline CDR1 ENHRY, CDR2 SYGVKD. This CDR3 is built from 12 residues. CDR3 in amino acids: CAIGRQANDYTF. The CDR3 coding sequence is TGTGCCATCGGAAGACAGGCGAATGACTACACCTTC.

The chain has TRBV11-2 and TRBJ2-1; weak D call: TRBD2 (5 bases). V was shortened by 1 base and J by 4 bases, with 11 bases between the two germline ends. Germline V gene sequence: CDR1 SGHAT, CDR2 FQNNGV. The CDR3 contains 15 residues. CDR3 DNA: TGTGCCAGCAGCTTAGGCCCAGCGGATTACAATGAGCAGTTCTTC. Residues: CASSLGPADYNEQFF.

This clone was seen a single time. This chain links TRBV4-1 with TRBJ2-2; TRBD1 matches at 11 bases. V gave up 4 bases and J gave up 7 bases; unmatched junction bases: 8. The CDR3 spans 16 residues. Germline CDR1 is MGHRA and CDR2 is YSYEKL. CDR3 sequence reads: CASSPPDRGRVGELFF. DNA of the CDR3: TGCGCCAGCAGCCCGCCGGACAGGGGGCGAGTCGGGGAGCTGTTTTTT.

CDR3: CASSFGNREGGELFF. CDR3 nucleotides: TGTGCCAGCAGCTTTGGAAACAGGGAGGGCGGGGAGCTGTTTTTT. The V gene is TRBV5-4, the J gene TRBJ2-2, with a tentative D call TRBD2 (7 bases). The ends were cut back, 2 bases at V and 7 bases at J, with 15 bases in the middle. Germline-derived CDR1 and CDR2 are SGHNT and YYREEE (reference sequence). This CDR3 is 15 amino acids long.

CDR3 DNA: TGTGCCAGCAGCTTTGTTCGGGAGCCGACTCAAGAGACCCAGTACTTC. Translation gives CASSFVREPTQETQYF. The rearrangement links TRBV7-9 to TRBJ2-5; a weak D match, TRBD2 (6 bases). The CDR3 sequence is 16 residues long. Trimming cost V 3 bases and J 2 bases, with 16 bases left between them. Germline V gene sequence: CDR1 SEHNR, CDR2 FQNEAQ (reference sequence). Full variable domain (rest looked up from reference TRBV7-9 and TRBJ2-5): DTGVSQNPRHKITKRGQNVTFRCDPISEHNRLYWYRQTLGQGPEFLTYFQNEAQLEKSRLLSDRFSAERPKGSFSTLEIQRTEQGDSAMYLCASSFVREPTQETQYFGPGTRLLVL.

V is TRBV28 and J is TRBJ1-5; weak D call: TRBD1 (6 bases). The V and J ends lost 10 bases and 6 bases respectively, with 13 bases between them. CDR3 length: 12 residues. Germline CDR1 is MDHEN and CDR2 is SYDVKM. The CDR3 loop reads CAIHRASQPQHF. CDR3 in DNA: TGTGCCATTCACAGGGCGAGTCAGCCCCAGCATTTT. The full variable domain, its missing parts supplied by reference TRBV28 and TRBJ1-5, is DVKVTQSSRYLVKRTGEKVFLECVQDMDHENMFWYRQDPGLGLRLIYFSYDVKMKEKGDIPEGYSVSREKKERFSLILESASTNQTSMYLCAIHRASQPQHFGDGTRLSIL.

The V gene is TRBV13, the J gene TRBJ2-2; 9 positions agree with TRBD2. The CDR3 runs 16 residues. The junction had 8 bases not matched to a gene; V was cut back by 3 bases and J by 6 bases. CDR1 PRHDT and CDR2 FYEKMQ come from the germline V gene (reference sequence). CDR3 sequence reads: CASSFPPRGGPGELFF. CDR3 nucleotide sequence: TGTGCCAGCAGCTTCCCTCCGCGGGGGGGCCCCGGGGAGCTGTTTTTT.

This clone was observed a few times. V and J are TRBV25-1 and TRBJ2-3, with TRBD2 matching 8 bases. There are 16 residues in the CDR3. Per germline, CDR1 MGHDK and CDR2 SYGVNS. J lost 2 bases, V lost 1 base, and 5 bases had no gene match. The CDR3 reads CASSESGGYYTDTQYF. The CDR3 coding sequence is TGTGCCAGCAGTGAATCGGGGGGGTATTACACAGATACGCAGTATTTT.

This chain's CDR3 is CASSDRGAATGELFF. The CDR3 nucleotides are TGCGCCAGCAGTGATCGGGGGGCGGCTACCGGGGAGCTGTTTTTT. The chain employs TRBV10-1 and TRBJ2-2; tentatively, D is TRBD2 (7 bases). This CDR3 is 15 amino acids long. The germline V gene has CDR1 WNHNN and CDR2 SYGVQD (reference sequence). V lost 3 bases and J lost 5, with 13 bases in between.

The chain couples TRBV4-3 to TRBJ2-2; TRBD2 agrees at 7 bases. The CDR3 consists of 16 residues. V shed 3 bases, J shed 4 bases, and the junction held 8 bases outside the gene matches. In germline, CDR1 is LGHNA, CDR2 YSLEER. CDR3: CASSHFLGGSTGELFF. CDR3 DNA: TGCGCCAGCAGCCATTTCCTGGGAGGGAGCACCGGGGAGCTGTTTTTT.

In its sample, this clone was seen a few times. The CDR3 is CASSQESGSGANVLTF. The CDR3 bases are TGCGCCAGCAGCCAAGAGTCAGGGTCTGGGGCCAACGTCCTGACTTTC. V gene TRBV4-3 combines with J gene TRBJ2-6, with a weak D call TRBD1 (5 bases). Germline V CDR1 and CDR2: LGHNA, YSLEER. Deletions cut 0 bases from V and 1 base from J, with 7 bases between. The CDR3 runs to 16 residues.

The rearrangement links TRBV19 to TRBJ2-3; D possibly corresponds to TRBD2 (5 bases). Per the germline V gene, CDR1 is LNHDA and CDR2 is SQIVND (reference sequence). Trimming shortened V by 2 bases and J by 5 bases, and 8 bases separated the two germline ends. The length of the CDR3 is 13 residues. This CDR3 is CASSILAGDTQYF. Here the CDR3 DNA reads TGTGCCAGTAGTATACTAGCTGGAGATACGCAGTATTTT.

This clone has a handful of counts. The V call is TRBV28, the J call TRBJ1-4; D gene ambiguous. This CDR3 spans 15 amino acids. The V and J ends lost 3 bases and 4 bases respectively, with 12 bases between them. Germline V lookup: CDR1 MDHEN, CDR2 SYDVKM. This CDR3 reads CASSLAREVNEKLFF. The CDR3 DNA follows: TGTGCCAGCAGTTTGGCGAGGGAGGTTAATGAAAAACTGTTTTTT.